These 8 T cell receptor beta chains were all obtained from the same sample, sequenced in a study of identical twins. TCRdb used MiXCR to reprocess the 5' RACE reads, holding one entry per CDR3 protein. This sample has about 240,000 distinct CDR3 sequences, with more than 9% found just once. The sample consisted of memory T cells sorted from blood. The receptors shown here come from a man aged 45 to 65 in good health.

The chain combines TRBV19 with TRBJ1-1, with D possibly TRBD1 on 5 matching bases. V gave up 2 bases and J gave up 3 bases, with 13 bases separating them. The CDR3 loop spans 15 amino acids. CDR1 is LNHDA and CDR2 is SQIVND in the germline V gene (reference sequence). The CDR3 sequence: CASSIRSGGDTEAFF. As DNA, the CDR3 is TGTGCCAGTAGTATACGAAGCGGGGGAGACACTGAAGCTTTCTTT.

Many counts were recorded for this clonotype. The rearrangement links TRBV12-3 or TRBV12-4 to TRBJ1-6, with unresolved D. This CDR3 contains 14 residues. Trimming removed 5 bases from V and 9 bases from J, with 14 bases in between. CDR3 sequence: CASSPYLGGSPLHF. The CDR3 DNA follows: TGTGCCAGCAGTCCCTACCTGGGCGGTTCACCCCTCCACTTT.

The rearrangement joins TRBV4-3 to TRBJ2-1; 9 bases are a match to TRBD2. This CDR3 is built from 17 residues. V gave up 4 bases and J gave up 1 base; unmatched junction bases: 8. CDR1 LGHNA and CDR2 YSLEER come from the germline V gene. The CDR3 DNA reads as TGCGCCAGCAGCCCCGGGGGCGGGGGGGCTTCCTACAATGAGCAGTTCTTC. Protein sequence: CASSPGGGGASYNEQFF.

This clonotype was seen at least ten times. CDR3 sequence (DNA): TGCAGTGCAAGGATTAGCGGGAGAGGGGATACGCAGTATTTT. Encoded protein: CSARISGRGDTQYF. The gene calls are TRBV20-1 and TRBJ2-3; 9 bases align to TRBD2. CDR3 length: 14 residues. The V segment lost 6 bases and the J segment 6 bases; nucleotides outside the gene matches: 10. CDR1 is DFQATT and CDR2 is SNEGSKA in the germline V gene (reference sequence).

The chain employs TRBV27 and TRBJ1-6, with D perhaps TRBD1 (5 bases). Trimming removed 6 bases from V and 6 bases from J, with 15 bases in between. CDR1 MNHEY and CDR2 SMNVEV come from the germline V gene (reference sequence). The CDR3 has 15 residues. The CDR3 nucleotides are TGTGCCAGCAGGAGCCCCGGGACCCTTAATTCACCCCTCCACTTT. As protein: CASRSPGTLNSPLHF.

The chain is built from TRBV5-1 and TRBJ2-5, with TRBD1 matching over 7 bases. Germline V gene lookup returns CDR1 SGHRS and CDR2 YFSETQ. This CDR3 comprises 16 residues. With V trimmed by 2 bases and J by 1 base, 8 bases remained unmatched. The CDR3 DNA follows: TGCGCCAGCAGCTTAGTAACAGGGGCGCTCCAAGAGACCCAGTACTTC. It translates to CASSLVTGALQETQYF. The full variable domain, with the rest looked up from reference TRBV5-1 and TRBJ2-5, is KAGVTQTPRYLIKTRGQQVTLSCSPISGHRSVSWYQQTPGQGLQFLFEYFSETQRNKGNFPGRFSGRQFSNSRSEMNVSTLELGDSALYLCASSLVTGALQETQYFGPGTRLLVL.

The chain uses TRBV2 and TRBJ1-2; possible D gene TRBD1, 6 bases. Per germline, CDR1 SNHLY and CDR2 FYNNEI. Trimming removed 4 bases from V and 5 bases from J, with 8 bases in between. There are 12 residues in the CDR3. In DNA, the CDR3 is TGTGCCAGCAGTGCCACAGGGTATGGCTACACCTTC. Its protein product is CASSATGYGYTF.

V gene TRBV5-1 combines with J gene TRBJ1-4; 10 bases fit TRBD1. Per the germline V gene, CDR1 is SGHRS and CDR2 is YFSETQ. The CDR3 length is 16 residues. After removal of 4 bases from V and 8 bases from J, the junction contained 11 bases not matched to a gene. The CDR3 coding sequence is TGCGCCAGCAGCGGCGGGACAGGGGCCCAGGTGGAAAAACTGTTTTTT. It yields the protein CASSGGTGAQVEKLFF.